The sequence of this T cell receptor beta chain was determined in a study of cytomegalovirus exposure and HLA in healthy donors. Use of 60 Vbeta and 13 Jbeta primers characterized the PCR. Profiled with immunoSEQ multiplex PCR; TCRdb holds only in-frame clones, not every one. The top ten hold about 6.4% of the sample, which has 160,000 or so clones, over 75% seen once. Study observations and caveats: Per a prior analysis, the majority of TCR beta V segments were productive roughly 87% or roughly 30% of the time.

A word on this clone: Its target is not known.

Germline values: CDR1 SQVTM, CDR2 ANQGSEA. Trimming left V 8 bases short and J 14 bases short, with 13 bases between. This CDR3 has 9 amino acids. The clonotype was recovered from a man aged 40-50 years in good health and CMV-seropositive. This chain connects TRBV29-1 to TRBJ1-5, with D maybe TRBD1 (6 bases). The sequencing sample was made of PBMCs. CDR3 sequence: CSPDRHKHF. In nucleotides, the CDR3 is TGCAGCCCCGACAGGCACAAGCATTTT.